Described below is a single T cell receptor beta chain sequence and its context. Profiled with immunoSEQ multiplex PCR; TCRdb holds only in-frame clones, not every one. This sample has roughly 100,000 clones, with 85% to 95% found just once. The data originate from a study of siplizumab effects on memory and regulatory T cells. CDR1 is SQVTM and CDR2 is ANQGSEA in the germline V gene. Trimming removed 1 base from V and 4 bases from J, with 20 bases in between. The CDR3 runs to 16 residues. The sequence was obtained from a human donor in good health. Input material: CD4+ T cells sorted from blood. The rearrangement uses TRBV29-1 and TRBJ2-7, with D tentatively TRBD1 (6 bases). CDR3 DNA sequence: TGCAGCGTTGAAGGAGGGTCCAGGGGACCCCAATACGAGCAGTACTTC. Protein product: CSVEGGSRGPQYEQYF.